A single T cell receptor (beta chain) is shown here with its context. Researchers ran the PCR with 60 Vbeta and 13 Jbeta primers. TCRdb's table, derived via immunoSEQ multiplex PCR, lists solely in-frame clones and lacks some. The sample carries 120,000 to 150,000 clones, over 60% recorded once. This entry belongs to a study of cytomegalovirus exposure and HLA in healthy donors. The sample taken for sequencing was PBMCs. This sequence originates from a young woman in good health and CMV-seropositive.

The CDR3 protein is CAWSLGTPARDTQYF. The CDR3 DNA reads as TGTGCCTGGAGCCTCGGGACTCCGGCAAGAGATACGCAGTATTTT. This rearrangement joins TRBV30 to TRBJ2-3, with D possibly matching TRBD2 (6 bases). V shed 3 bases and J shed 5 bases, with 18 bases lying between them. CDR1 is GTSNPN and CDR2 is SVGIG in the germline V gene (reference sequence). The CDR3 has 15 amino acids.